This T cell receptor beta chain emerged from a study of cytomegalovirus exposure and HLA in healthy donors. The trim removed 2 bases at V and 1 base at J, leaving 7 bases unmatched. Germline V gene data show CDR1 as SGHRS and CDR2 as YFSETQ. There are 16 residues in the CDR3. Points on this clone: What it binds is not known.

In the PCR, 60 Vbeta and 13 Jbeta primers were used. The table came from immunoSEQ multiplex PCR; TCRdb's copy has only in-frame clones and leaves some out. The repertoire consists of roughly 90,000 clones, with roughly four fifths occurring once and the leading ten covering 4.5% to 5.5%. Whole-study findings and limits: A previous analysis found most TCR beta V segments productive roughly 90% or roughly 30% of the time. Follow-up analysis seemed to connect common viral pathogens with several of the most significant clusters identified.

This chain joins TRBV5-1 and TRBJ2-5; 8 nucleotides line up with TRBD1. This sequence was found in a woman aged 40 to 55 in good health and CMV-seropositive. Specimen: PBMCs. DNA of the CDR3: TGCGCCAGCAGCTTCGGACAGGGCGGAGGCCAAGAGACCCAGTACTTC. Translation: CASSFGQGGGQETQYF.